This is a list of T cell receptor beta chains from one sample in a study of T cell responses to AZD1222 COVID-19 vaccine. Sequencing was performed with immunoSEQ multiplex PCR; in TCRdb, only in-frame clones are kept and a portion is missing. The data contain nearly 55,000 clones, 70% to 90% of them singletons. This material consisted of peripheral blood, taken 28 days after the second AZD1222 dose. The receptors here all came from an adult who received the AZD1222 COVID-19 vaccine. The CDR3 runs from the conserved cysteine through the conserved F or W. The D gene is left open where the match is weak. A clone size is listed for some rows: how often the clone was seen (once, few, many), or a class if it is expanded.

>TRBD2|TRBJ2-1|NA|TRBV7-2
CASSFWLAGGWNEQFF
TGTGCCAGCAGCTTTTGGCTAGCGGGAGGTTGGAATGAGCAGTTCTTC
>TRBD1|TRBJ1-3|NA|TRBV3-1/TRBV3-2
CASSQTGDWAGNTIYF
TGTGCCAGCAGCCAAACAGGGGATTGGGCTGGAAACACCATATATTTT
>NA|TRBJ1-2|NA|TRBV19
CASSRTARNYGYTF
TGTGCCAGTAGTCGGACAGCCCGTAACTATGGCTACACCTTC
>NA|TRBJ1-3|NA|TRBV5-1
CASSLGGENTIYF
TGCGCCAGCAGCTTGGGGGGAGAAAACACCATATATTTT
>NA|TRBJ1-3|once|TRBV5-3
CARSPDGPMPEDTIYF
TGTGCCAGAAGCCCGGACGGTCCCATGCCCGAGGACACCATATATTTT
>NA|TRBJ2-1|once|TRBV27
CASSLEQFF
TGTGCCAGCAGTTTGGAGCAGTTCTTC
>TRBD1|TRBJ1-2|few|TRBV9
CASSSPGTDYGYTF
TGTGCCAGCAGCTCCCCCGGGACAGACTATGGCTACACCTTC
>TRBD1|TRBJ2-1|NA|TRBV11-3
CASSLEGQGRTNEQFF
TGTGCCAGCAGCTTAGAAGGACAGGGGAGGACCAATGAGCAGTTCTTC
>NA|TRBJ2-2|NA|TRBV11-3
CASSSNSGVRGTGELFF
TGTGCCAGCAGCTCCAATTCTGGGGTGAGGGGCACCGGGGAGCTGTTTTTT
>NA|TRBJ2-7|NA|TRBV6-2/TRBV6-3
CASSYMERYEQYF
TGTGCCAGCAGTTACATGGAACGATACGAGCAGTACTTC
>TRBD2|TRBJ2-1|once|TRBV9
CASSVDTSVSGEQFF
TGTGCCAGCAGCGTAGACACTAGCGTTTCGGGTGAGCAGTTCTTC
>NA|TRBJ2-1|NA|TRBV29-1
CSVEVTQWNEQFF
TGCAGCGTTGAAGTAACCCAGTGGAATGAGCAGTTCTTC
>NA|TRBJ2-3|NA|TRBV15
CATSRDRGHTDTQYF
TGTGCCACCAGCAGAGATCGGGGGCACACAGATACGCAGTATTTT
>NA|TRBJ2-1|NA|TRBV9
CASSVGVDEQFF
TGTGCCAGCAGCGTAGGGGTGGATGAGCAGTTCTTC
>NA|TRBJ2-3|NA|TRBV11-1
CASSRRDSRTDTQYF
TGTGCCAGCAGCCGCCGGGACTCCCGCACAGATACGCAGTATTTT
>NA|TRBJ2-5|NA|TRBV11-2
CASSLVRGRVETQYF
TGTGCCAGCAGCTTAGTAAGGGGGAGGGTTGAGACCCAGTACTTC
>NA|TRBJ2-1|medium-sized|TRBV6-4
CASSESGEGNEQFF
TGTGCCAGCAGTGAATCAGGAGAGGGGAATGAGCAGTTCTTC
>TRBD2|TRBJ2-1|NA|TRBV5-4
CASSLAGGPGDEQFF
TGTGCCAGCAGCTTAGCGGGAGGGCCGGGAGATGAGCAGTTCTTC
>NA|TRBJ2-1|NA|TRBV2
CASRNDREEQFF
TGTGCCAGCAGAAACGATCGGGAGGAGCAGTTCTTC
>NA|TRBJ2-5|NA|TRBV19
CASSDSRIQETQYF
TGTGCCAGTAGTGACTCGAGGATCCAAGAGACCCAGTACTTC
>NA|TRBJ2-7|NA|TRBV6-5
CASGQGGLAYEQYF
TGTGCCAGCGGGCAGGGGGGGTTAGCCTACGAGCAGTACTTC
>NA|TRBJ2-1|NA|TRBV3-1/TRBV3-2
CASSHTGLGDEQFF
TGTGCCAGCAGCCACACCGGACTGGGCGATGAGCAGTTCTTC
>TRBD2|TRBJ2-5|NA|TRBV27
CAGEGLQETQYF
TGTGCCGGGGAGGGCCTCCAAGAGACCCAGTACTTC
>NA|TRBJ2-7|NA|TRBV15
CATSRVWGPYYEQYF
TGTGCCACCAGCAGAGTTTGGGGGCCGTACTACGAGCAGTACTTC
>NA|TRBJ2-7|NA|TRBV3-1/TRBV3-2
CASSQGRYEQYF
TGTGCCAGCAGCCAAGGCCGCTACGAGCAGTACTTC
>TRBD2|TRBJ2-1|NA|TRBV30
CAWSTTSGSFTYNEQFF
TGTGCCTGGAGTACCACTAGCGGGAGTTTTACCTACAATGAGCAGTTCTTC
>TRBD2|TRBJ2-7|NA|TRBV7-2
CASSLLLAGEPTF
TGTGCCAGCAGCCTTCTACTAGCGGGAGAGCCCACCTTC
>TRBD1|TRBJ1-4|NA|TRBV7-6
CASSQDRGGEKLFF
TGTGCCAGCAGCCAGGACAGGGGCGGGGAAAAACTGTTTTTT
>TRBD2|TRBJ2-7|NA|TRBV2
CASSDHSGGSYEQYF
TGTGCCAGCAGTGATCATAGCGGGGGCTCCTACGAGCAGTACTTC
>NA|TRBJ2-3|NA|TRBV7-2
CASSLIRATDTQYF
TGTGCCAGCAGCTTAATTAGGGCCACAGATACGCAGTATTTT
>TRBD2|TRBJ2-5|NA|TRBV6-6
CASSYYGLAAEETQYF
TGTGCCAGCAGTTACTATGGACTAGCAGCAGAAGAGACCCAGTACTTC
>NA|TRBJ2-7|NA|TRBV14
CASSQGGRSSYEQYF
TGTGCCAGCAGCCAAGGGGGGAGAAGCTCCTACGAGCAGTACTTC
>NA|TRBJ2-3|NA|TRBV5-1
CASSLVATGTDTQYF
TGCGCCAGCAGCTTGGTGGCCACAGGCACAGATACGCAGTATTTT
>NA|TRBJ1-2|NA|TRBV11-3
CASSPDLSGVGYTF
TGTGCCAGCAGCCCTGACCTCTCGGGGGTTGGCTACACCTTC
>TRBD1|TRBJ1-2|NA|TRBV3-1/TRBV3-2
CASSQDLGDSNGYTF
TGTGCCAGCAGCCAAGATCTGGGGGACAGTAATGGCTACACCTTC
>NA|TRBJ2-1|once|TRBV11-2
CASSVLRYNEQFF
TGTGCCAGCAGCGTCCTACGGTACAATGAGCAGTTCTTC
>NA|TRBJ1-1|NA|TRBV9
CASSVVGDLNTEAFF
TGTGCCAGCAGCGTAGTGGGGGATCTGAACACTGAAGCTTTCTTT
>NA|TRBJ1-1|NA|TRBV5-5
CASSLVWDGNTEAFF
TGTGCCAGCAGCTTGGTTTGGGACGGAAACACTGAAGCTTTCTTT
>NA|TRBJ1-2|NA|TRBV5-6
CASSFGANYGYTF
TGTGCCAGCAGCTTCGGAGCTAACTATGGCTACACCTTC
>TRBD2|TRBJ2-3|NA|TRBV7-2
CASSRIGLAGAADTQYF
TGTGCCAGCAGCCGGATCGGACTAGCGGGAGCGGCAGATACGCAGTATTTT
>TRBD2|TRBJ2-1|NA|TRBV12-5
CASGPREPAYNEQFF
TGTGCTAGTGGTCCGCGGGAGCCCGCCTACAATGAGCAGTTCTTC
>NA|TRBJ1-2|NA|TRBV5-4
CASSPTQGTEGYTF
TGTGCCAGCAGTCCAACGCAGGGAACGGAAGGCTACACCTTC
>TRBD2|TRBJ2-5|NA|TRBV10-2
CASSERAGDAGTQYF
TGCGCCAGCAGTGAGCGGGCGGGAGATGCAGGGACCCAGTACTTC
>TRBD1|TRBJ1-2|NA|TRBV4-2
CASSQGSGGGDGYTF
TGTGCCAGCAGCCAAGGGTCAGGAGGGGGCGATGGCTACACCTTC
>NA|TRBJ1-4|NA|TRBV6-5
CASSYGRPAEKLFF
TGTGCCAGCAGTTACGGGAGACCGGCTGAAAAACTGTTTTTT
>NA|TRBJ2-5|few|TRBV7-9
CASSSGVAETQYF
TGTGCCAGCAGCTCAGGGGTTGCAGAGACCCAGTACTTC
>NA|TRBJ1-5|NA|TRBV29-1
CSVGNAGQPQHF
TGCAGCGTTGGGAACGCGGGTCAGCCCCAGCATTTT
>TRBD2|TRBJ2-3|NA|TRBV7-2
CASSLEPSGRADTQYF
TGTGCCAGCAGCTTAGAGCCTAGCGGGAGAGCAGATACGCAGTATTTT
>TRBD2|TRBJ2-1|NA|TRBV6-1
CASSVTGLAGGNEQFF
TGTGCCAGCAGTGTTACGGGACTAGCGGGAGGAAATGAGCAGTTCTTC
>NA|TRBJ2-3|NA|TRBV5-8
CASSSPRRDTQYF
TGTGCCAGCAGTTCTCCTCGCAGGGATACGCAGTATTTT
>NA|TRBJ2-7|NA|TRBV28
CASSPLRGGQYF
TGTGCCAGCAGCCCCCTCCGGGGCGGGCAGTACTTC
>TRBD2|TRBJ2-7|NA|TRBV10-3
CAISPGLAPYEQYF
TGTGCCATCAGTCCGGGACTAGCCCCCTACGAGCAGTACTTC
>TRBD1|TRBJ1-2|NA|TRBV10-3
CAIRAGTGGEGYTF
TGTGCCATCAGGGCCGGGACAGGGGGCGAGGGCTACACCTTC
>NA|TRBJ1-5|NA|TRBV6-5
CASQRANQPQHF
TGTGCCAGTCAACGGGCAAATCAGCCCCAGCATTTT
>TRBD1|TRBJ1-2|NA|TRBV30
CAWSFTGTGGYGYTF
TGTGCCTGGAGTTTTACTGGGACAGGGGGCTATGGCTACACCTTC
>NA|TRBJ2-2|NA|TRBV29-1
CSVFVPPGTGELFF
TGCAGCGTTTTCGTTCCACCGGGCACCGGGGAGCTGTTTTTT
>TRBD2|TRBJ2-3|NA|TRBV3-1/TRBV3-2
CASSQALAGDTQYF
TGTGCCAGCAGCCAAGCCCTAGCGGGAGATACGCAGTATTTT
>TRBD1|TRBJ1-1|NA|TRBV4-2
CASSLGDRNTEAFF
TGTGCCAGCAGCCTAGGGGACAGGAACACTGAAGCTTTCTTT